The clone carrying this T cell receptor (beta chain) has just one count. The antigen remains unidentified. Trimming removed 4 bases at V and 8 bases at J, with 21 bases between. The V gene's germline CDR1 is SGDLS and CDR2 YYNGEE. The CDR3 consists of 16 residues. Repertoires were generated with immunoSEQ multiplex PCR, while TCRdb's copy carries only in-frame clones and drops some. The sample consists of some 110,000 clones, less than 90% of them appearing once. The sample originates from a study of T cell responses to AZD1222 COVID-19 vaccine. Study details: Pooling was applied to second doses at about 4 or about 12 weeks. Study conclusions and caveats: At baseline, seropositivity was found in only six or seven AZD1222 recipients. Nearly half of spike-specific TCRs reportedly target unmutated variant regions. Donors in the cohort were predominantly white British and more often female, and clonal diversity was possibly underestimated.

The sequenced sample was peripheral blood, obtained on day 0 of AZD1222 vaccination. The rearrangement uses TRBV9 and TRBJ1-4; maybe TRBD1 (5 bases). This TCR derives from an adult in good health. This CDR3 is CASSPQGASQGEKLFF. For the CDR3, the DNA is TGTGCCAGCAGCCCCCAAGGGGCATCCCAGGGCGAAAAACTGTTTTTT.